This T cell receptor beta chain was identified during a study of blood T cell repertoires in COVID-19. Across the whole study: COVID-19 samples from acute and convalescent phases originated in the United States, Italy and Spain. T cells, B-cell-depleted T cells, or PBMCs provided the cDNA or gDNA that served as material.

In the original analysis: The authors estimated nucleated cell counts from reference gene primer amplification. Sequencing used immunoSEQ multiplex PCR; TCRdb keeps in-frame clones, though not all of them. Clone size and V and J calls were adopted from that table, with D and trimming inferred from the DNA. The sample gives 180,000 or so clones, roughly nine tenths of which show up once; around 7% is in the top ten. The V and J ends lost 5 bases and 5 bases respectively, with 20 bases between them. Germline assignment: CDR1 SNHLY and CDR2 FYNNEI. The CDR3 consists of 16 residues. The origin of this receptor is an elderly woman in a cohort sampled during active or convalescent COVID-19. Material: peripheral blood. The V and J genes are TRBV2 and TRBJ2-3, with D maybe TRBD1 (7 bases). CDR3 sequence reads: CASSWGAGQSLDTQYF. The CDR3 nucleotides are TGTGCCAGCAGTTGGGGCGCGGGACAGAGTCTAGATACGCAGTATTTT.